This T cell receptor beta chain was documented in a study of T cells after yellow fever vaccination. As regards this clonotype: Antigen specificity is unknown.

This CDR3 spans 15 amino acids. Germline V gives CDR1 MNHEY, CDR2 SMNVEV (reference sequence). The V and J ends lost 5 bases and 2 bases respectively, with 13 bases between them. General study findings and limits: After the booster, 96% of CD4 and roughly nine tenths of CD8 primary-response clones were re-detected.

UMIs and a universal primer site were added when TCR cDNA was made by 5'RACE template switching. From the 5' RACE reads, TCRdb called clonotypes with MiXCR, one entry per CDR3 protein. The sample lists under 400,000 distinct CDR3 sequences, about an eighth occurring once. The source of this sequence is a young man who received the YFV17D yellow fever vaccine. Material: CD4+ T cells sorted from PBMCs, obtained 15 days after the yellow fever booster vaccination. The chain employs TRBV27 and TRBJ2-1; weak D call: TRBD2 (6 bases). The CDR3 nucleotides read TGTGCCAGCAGTCCTTCGCGGGGAACCTACAATGAGCAGTTCTTC. Translation: CASSPSRGTYNEQFF.